This T cell receptor beta chain was observed in a study of blood T cell repertoires in COVID-19. The CDR3 runs to 15 residues. The germline CDR1 and CDR2 sequences are LNHDA and SQIVND (reference sequence). V lost 7 bases, J lost 10 bases, and 9 bases stayed unmatched. Libraries were prepared by immunoSEQ multiplex PCR; TCRdb keeps only in-frame clonotypes and omits some of them. The sample includes fewer than 200,000 clones, less than 85% of them seen just once. What was sequenced was peripheral blood. The TCR was taken from a human donor with acute or convalescent COVID-19. The donor label of this sample is uncertain. The chain couples TRBV19 to TRBJ2-1; 14 positions match TRBD2. This CDR3 is CASTKTSGGAAEQFF. The CDR3 DNA reads TGTGCCAGTACCAAGACTAGCGGGGGGGCAGCCGAGCAGTTCTTC.